Shown below are 7 T cell receptor beta chains from a single sample sequenced in a study of T cell repertoires in cytomegalovirus infection. The antigens of these receptors remain unknown. TCRdb itself ran the reads through MiXCR, one entry per CDR3 protein. The sample lists hundreds of thousands of distinct CDR3 sequences, 33% occurring once. Sequences were derived from cultured PBMCs, sampled from culture after CMV antigen stimulation. Receptor source: a human donor in good health (CMV status not recorded). Some clones in this sample may be carry-over from other donors' samples.

This clonotype showed up many times. CDR3 residues: CASSYSGFTDTQYF. The CDR3 DNA is TGCGCCAGCAGCTACAGCGGTTTCACAGATACGCAGTATTTT. This chain connects TRBV5-1 to TRBJ2-3; D might be TRBD2 (5 bases). V was cut by 3 bases and J by 2 bases, with 10 bases left in between. Germline-derived CDR1 and CDR2 are SGHRS and YFSETQ. The CDR3 is made up of 14 amino acids.

The chain carries TRBV5-1 and TRBJ2-7, with 7 nucleotides matching TRBD1. With V trimmed by 5 bases and J by 1 base, 21 bases remained unmatched. The germline gives CDR1 SGHRS, CDR2 YFSETQ. There are 19 residues in the CDR3. The CDR3 nucleotides read TGCGCCAGCAGTTACTCTCCGGACAGGTTAGTGGGCAGTTCCTACGAGCAGTACGTC. Amino acids: CASSYSPDRLVGSSYEQYV.

This clonotype has just a few counts. This rearrangement joins TRBV6-5 to TRBJ1-1; possible D gene TRBD1, 6 bases. CDR1 is MNHEY, CDR2 SVGAGI, per germline. The CDR3 covers 17 residues. Trimming took off 1 base at V and 0 bases at J, with 15 bases between the two ends. The CDR3 loop reads CASSYFVSRGMNTEAFF. The DNA of the CDR3 is TGTGCCAGCAGTTACTTTGTCTCCAGGGGCATGAACACTGAAGCTTTCTTT.

The chain has TRBV27 and TRBJ1-3; D is undetermined. The CDR3 is made up of 13 amino acids. V lost 8 bases and J lost 3, with 11 bases in between. The V gene's germline CDR1 is MNHEY and CDR2 SMNVEV (reference sequence). The CDR3 region is CASHTEGGNTIYF. CDR3 nucleotide sequence: TGTGCCAGCCATACCGAGGGTGGAAACACCATATATTTT.

This clonotype was counted a few times. A single base separates this from a much larger clone, so it may be a read error. The J gene is TRBJ2-2, the V gene TRBV7-6; D might be TRBD1 (6 bases). Germline lookup yields CDR1 SGHVS and CDR2 FNYEAQ. With 1 base removed from V and 4 bases from J, the gap between germline ends came to 10 bases. The CDR3 extends over 15 amino acids. The CDR3 coding sequence is TGTGCCAGCAGCTTAGAGGGGGTTGGCACCGGGGAGCTGTTTTTT. Its protein is CASSLEGVGTGELFF.

This sequence joins TRBV10-3 and TRBJ2-3; tentative D call: TRBD2 (6 bases). Germline lookup yields CDR1 ENHRY and CDR2 SYGVKD. This CDR3 is 14 amino acids long. The V and J ends lost 2 bases and 3 bases respectively, with 9 bases between them. The chain's CDR3 is CAISEREMTDTQYF. CDR3 DNA: TGTGCCATCAGTGAGCGGGAGATGACAGATACGCAGTATTTT.

V and J are TRBV12-3 or TRBV12-4 and TRBJ2-1, with 14 bases aligning to TRBD2. The CDR3 is 16 residues long. V trimming: 6 bases; J trimming: 6 bases; junction bases outside the gene matches: 7. CDR3 sequence reads: CASRETGTSGGNEQFF. Written as DNA, the CDR3 is TGTGCCAGCAGGGAAACCGGGACTAGCGGGGGCAATGAGCAGTTCTTC.